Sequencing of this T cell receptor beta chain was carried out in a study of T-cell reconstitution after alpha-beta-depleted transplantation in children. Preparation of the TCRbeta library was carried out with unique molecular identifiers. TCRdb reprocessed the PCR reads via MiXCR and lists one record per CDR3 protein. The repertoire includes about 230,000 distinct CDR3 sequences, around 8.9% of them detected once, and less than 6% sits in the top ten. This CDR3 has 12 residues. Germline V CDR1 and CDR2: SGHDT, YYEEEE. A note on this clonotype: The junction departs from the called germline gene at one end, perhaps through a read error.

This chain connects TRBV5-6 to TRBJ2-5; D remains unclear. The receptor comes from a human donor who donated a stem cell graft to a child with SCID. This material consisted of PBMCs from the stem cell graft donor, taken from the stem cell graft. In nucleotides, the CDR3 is TGTGCCAGCAGCTTCTGGGCCATTCGACGGCCATTC. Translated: CASSFWAIRRPF.